The 9 T cell receptor beta chains below all came from one sample that was sequenced in a study of T-cell reconstitution after alpha-beta-depleted transplantation in children. Preparation of the TCRbeta library used unique molecular identifiers. TCRdb itself ran the PCR reads through MiXCR, one entry per CDR3 protein. The table has hundreds of thousands of distinct CDR3 sequences, over 10% seen once; the top ten hold about 2.2%. The sample here was PBMCs, mostly from graft donor cells, taken 360 days after TCRalphabeta/CD19-depleted stem cell transplant. These receptors were collected from a male patient younger than 18 who had a stem cell transplant for acute myeloid leukemia, so the T cells may come from the graft donor.

The chain is built from TRBV10-3 and TRBJ2-7; 10 bases are shared with TRBD1. The V segment lost 6 bases and the J segment 2 bases; nucleotides outside the gene matches: 4. The CDR3 has 14 residues. CDR1 and CDR2 from the germline V gene are ENHRY and SYGVKD. The CDR3 sequence is CAISRGQGAYEQYF. In nucleotides, the CDR3 is TGTGCCATCAGCCGCGGACAGGGGGCCTACGAGCAGTACTTC.

The gene calls are TRBV18 and TRBJ2-1; D is possibly TRBD1 or TRBD2 (5 bases each). V was cut by 6 bases and J by 5 bases, with 14 bases left in between. The V gene's germline CDR1 is KGHSH and CDR2 LQKENI. There are 14 residues in the CDR3. The CDR3 nucleotides read TGTGCCAGCTCCAAATTCGGGACGGACAATGAGCAGTTCTTC. Amino acids: CASSKFGTDNEQFF.

The sample holds a few counts of this clonotype. The V call is TRBV28, the J call TRBJ2-7; 8 positions match TRBD2. The trim removed 3 bases at V and 4 bases at J, leaving 8 bases unmatched. The germline gives CDR1 MDHEN, CDR2 SYDVKM. This CDR3 spans 15 amino acids. The CDR3 DNA sequence: TGTGCCAGCAGTTTTCGGGAGGGCCTCAGATACGAGCAGTACTTC. Amino acid sequence: CASSFREGLRYEQYF. Supplemented by reference TRBV28 and TRBJ2-7, the full variable domain reads DVKVTQSSRYLVKRTGEKVFLECVQDMDHENMFWYRQDPGLGLRLIYFSYDVKMKEKGDIPEGYSVSREKKERFSLILESASTNQTSMYLCASSFREGLRYEQYFGPGTRLTVT.

This clonotype appeared a few times. The CDR3 bases are TGTGCCAGCACCGACATAGGGGACACCCCGGAAGCTTTCTTT. Translating gives CASTDIGDTPEAFF. The V call is TRBV6-2 or TRBV6-3, the J call TRBJ1-1, with D perhaps matching TRBD1 (6 bases). Per the germline V gene, CDR1 is MNHEY and CDR2 is SVGEGT. Trimming stripped 7 bases from V and 8 bases from J, with 20 bases between. The CDR3 has 14 residues.

The gene calls are TRBV6-2 or TRBV6-3 and TRBJ2-3; D remains ambiguous. The V end lost 6 bases, the J end lost 3 bases, and 10 bases lay between the germline ends. The CDR3 runs to 13 residues. Germline loops: CDR1 MNHEY, CDR2 SVGEGT. The DNA of the CDR3 is TGTGCCAGCAGCATTGGAGTTACAGATACGCAGTATTTT. Amino acids: CASSIGVTDTQYF.

The chain uses TRBV20-1 and TRBJ2-7; the D gene could be TRBD1 or TRBD2 (6 bases each). Germline CDR1 reads DFQATT; CDR2 reads SNEGSKA (reference sequence). V lost 6 bases and J 2 bases, leaving 23 bases between the germline ends. CDR3 length equals 16 residues. The CDR3 DNA is TGCAGTGCCAGTAGAGGGGGAGGTCCCAACCCCTACGAGCAGTACTTC. Protein: CSASRGGGPNPYEQYF.

The V gene is TRBV12-3 or TRBV12-4, the J gene TRBJ2-3; D possibly corresponds to TRBD2 (6 bases). The CDR3 length is 16 residues. V lost 3 bases and J 4 bases, leaving 17 bases between the germline ends. This CDR3 reads CASSFAPGREPDTQYF. The CDR3 DNA reads as TGTGCCAGCAGTTTCGCCCCCGGGCGGGAACCAGATACGCAGTATTTT.

The table lists this clonotype with a few counts. The V gene is TRBV29-1, the J gene TRBJ2-1; 8 bases align to TRBD1. Trimming at V came to 5 bases and at J to 9 bases, leaving 12 bases not matched to a gene. In germline, CDR1 is SQVTM, CDR2 ANQGSEA. The length of the CDR3 is 14 residues. CDR3 residues: CSVLDRVELGEQFF. The CDR3 DNA sequence: TGCAGCGTTTTGGACAGGGTTGAGTTAGGTGAGCAGTTCTTC.

This chain joins TRBV10-3 and TRBJ2-7, with no clear D. CDR1 and CDR2 (germline): ENHRY, SYGVKD. The CDR3 consists of 12 residues. Trimming took off 5 bases at V and 6 bases at J, with 11 bases between the two ends. This CDR3 reads CAISLGPCEQYF. The CDR3 nucleotides are TGTGCCATCAGTCTAGGGCCCTGCGAGCAGTACTTC.